The clone carrying this TCR beta chain was counted a few times. This entry is derived from a study of T cell repertoires in cytomegalovirus infection. TCRdb redid the calling of the reads with MiXCR, one entry per CDR3 protein. The sample has a few hundred thousand distinct CDR3 sequences, around 18% seen once. The CDR3 consists of 12 residues. V shed 10 bases and J shed 5 bases, with 9 bases lying between them. This receptor was identified in a human donor in good health (CMV status not recorded). Some clones in this sample may be carry-over from other donors' samples. Sequences were obtained from PBMCs. V is TRBV12-3 or TRBV12-4 and J is TRBJ1-6, with unresolved D. The CDR3 DNA reads TGTGCCACCCGGGGAGATAATTCACCCCTCCACTTT. Protein sequence: CATRGDNSPLHF.